This T cell receptor beta chain was recovered during a study of CD8+ T cells in alopecia areata. Whole-study context: The duration of tofacitinib was 6 to 18 months, with 6 months off drug afterward.

Sequencing templates came from extracted RNA that was reverse transcribed into cDNA. Assay used: immunoSEQ multiplex PCR; TCRdb lists only in-frame clones, some missing. The sample includes some 150,000 clones, roughly 50% of them seen just once. The CDR3 is made up of 15 amino acids. Germline-derived CDR1 and CDR2 are SGHTA and FQGNSA. Trimming took off 0 bases at V and 4 bases at J, with 12 bases between the two ends. This receptor was obtained from a human donor with alopecia areata. The specimen comprised CD4+ T cells sorted from blood, sampled at week 0. The chain links TRBV7-2 to TRBJ1-2; D gene uncertain. The CDR3 protein is CASSLAGNSIYGYTF. In DNA, the CDR3 is TGTGCCAGCAGCTTAGCAGGGAATAGTATCTATGGCTACACCTTC.